One and the same sample provided the 3 T cell receptor beta chains below, sequenced in a study of blood T cell repertoires in COVID-19. Assay: immunoSEQ multiplex PCR; the TCRdb copy retains only in-frame clones and omits some. The sample contains 150,000 to 180,000 clones, over 75% of which appear only once. The sequenced sample consisted of peripheral blood. Source of these receptors: a man in his 60s with COVID-19, enrolled during active disease.

The chain uses TRBV7-3 and TRBJ2-5; perhaps TRBD1 as D (7 bases). The CDR3 consists of 14 residues. V was pared by 5 bases and J by 3 bases, with 13 bases between. Germline assignment: CDR1 SGHTA and CDR2 FQGTGA. The CDR3 protein is CASSGGGTEETQYF. The CDR3 bases are TGTGCCAGCAGCGGAGGGGGCACGGAAGAGACCCAGTACTTC. The whole variable domain, remainder taken from reference TRBV7-3 and TRBJ2-5, is GAGVSQTPSNKVTEKGKYVELRCDPISGHTALYWYRQSLGQGPEFLIYFQGTGAADDSGLPNDRFFAVRPEGSVSTLKIQRTERGDSAVYLCASSGGGTEETQYFGPGTRLLVL.

This chain connects TRBV27 to TRBJ1-2, with TRBD1 matching over 7 bases. V trimming: 5 bases; J trimming: 8 bases; junction bases outside the gene matches: 20. There are 17 residues in the CDR3. Germline V CDR1 and CDR2: MNHEY, SMNVEV (reference sequence). CDR3 protein: CASSPRQGWNILGGYTF. CDR3 nucleotide sequence: TGTGCCAGCAGTCCTAGACAGGGATGGAACATTTTGGGCGGCTACACCTTC.

The rearrangement uses TRBV4-3 and TRBJ2-1; 8 bases line up with TRBD2. J was trimmed by 3 bases and V by 0 bases; bases with no gene match: 4. Germline loops: CDR1 LGHNA, CDR2 YSLEER. The CDR3 is made up of 16 amino acids. This CDR3 is CASSQDGAGGYNEQFF. CDR3 DNA sequence: TGCGCCAGCAGCCAAGACGGTGCGGGGGGCTACAATGAGCAGTTCTTC.